This entry is about one T cell receptor beta chain. Germline lookup yields CDR1 MNHEY and CDR2 SVGAGI. The V segment lost 3 bases and the J segment 8 bases; nucleotides outside the gene matches: 5. The CDR3 consists of 13 residues. This record comes from a study of blood T cell repertoires in COVID-19. Study-level background: Material from acute and convalescent COVID-19 was sourced from the United States, Italy and Spain.

Original methodology: From reference gene primer amplification, estimates of nucleated cell counts were derived. The table came from immunoSEQ multiplex PCR; TCRdb's copy has only in-frame clones and leaves some out. Clone size and the V and J calls come from that table; the DNA yielded D and trimming. The sample includes under 200,000 clones, approximately 86% of them seen just once. Sample: peripheral blood. The chain combines TRBV6-5 with TRBJ1-2; 8 bases align to TRBD1. This TCR came from a man aged 18 to 29 with acute or convalescent COVID-19. The CDR3 protein is CASSYRTGRGYTF. In DNA, the CDR3 is TGTGCCAGCAGTTATAGGACAGGGCGAGGCTACACCTTC.